This entry lists 17 T cell receptor beta chains sequenced from one sample in a study of blood T cell repertoires in COVID-19. Assay used: immunoSEQ multiplex PCR; TCRdb lists only in-frame clones, some missing. The sample holds about 220,000 clones; more than 65% are singletons and the top ten take about 3%. Sample: peripheral blood. The source is a woman aged 25 to 39 who had recovered from COVID-19.

The rearrangement joins TRBV27 to TRBJ2-2; D uncertain. Germline V gene data show CDR1 as MNHEY and CDR2 as SMNVEV (reference sequence). The CDR3 is 15 amino acids. Trimming took 6 bases from V and 2 from J, leaving 13 bases between them. The CDR3 protein is CASSDTGSNTGELFF. DNA for the CDR3: TGTGCCAGCAGCGATACCGGGTCCAACACCGGGGAGCTGTTTTTT.

This CDR3 is CAIGLAGALEQYF. CDR3 nucleotide sequence: TGTGCCATCGGGCTAGCGGGAGCATTGGAGCAGTACTTC. The chain combines TRBV10-3 with TRBJ2-7; 10 bases align to TRBD2. Germline V gene sequence: CDR1 ENHRY, CDR2 SYGVKD. The CDR3 spans 13 residues. V shed 8 bases, J shed 7 bases, and the junction held 8 bases outside the gene matches.

The gene calls are TRBV7-9 and TRBJ2-1, with 7 bases identical to TRBD2. In germline, CDR1 is SEHNR, CDR2 FQNEAQ (reference sequence). V was pared by 2 bases and J by 7 bases, with 8 bases of the junction left unmatched. There are 15 residues in the CDR3. The CDR3 DNA reads as TGTGCCAGCAGCTTAAGGGCTAGCGGTGGAAATGAGCAGTTCTTC. It is translated as CASSLRASGGNEQFF.

The chain links TRBV11-2 to TRBJ1-2, with D unresolved. CDR3 length equals 18 residues. Trimming left V 2 bases short and J 0 bases short, with 19 bases between. Germline V gene lookup returns CDR1 SGHAT and CDR2 FQNNGV. The CDR3 nucleotides are TGTGCCAGCAGCTTAAACTCCCCGGCTGGGAGCGCTAACTATGGCTACACCTTC. Translated, it gives CASSLNSPAGSANYGYTF.

This sequence joins TRBV27 and TRBJ1-3; 8 nucleotides match TRBD1. This CDR3 has 18 amino acids. The germline V gene has CDR1 MNHEY and CDR2 SMNVEV (reference sequence). J gave up 2 bases and V 4 bases, and 13 bases lay outside the gene matches. The CDR3 loop is CASSSPGQGLKTGNTIYF. The CDR3 nucleotides are TGTGCCAGCAGTTCGCCCGGACAGGGTTTAAAGACTGGAAACACCATATATTTT.

The chain carries TRBV19 and TRBJ1-5; TRBD1 aligns across 7 bases. The junction had 8 bases not matched to a gene; V was cut back by 4 bases and J by 2 bases. This CDR3 contains 16 residues. Germline CDR1 reads LNHDA; CDR2 reads SQIVND (reference sequence). CDR3 amino acids: CASSNPTGTGNQPQHF. The CDR3 DNA sequence: TGTGCCAGTAGTAACCCGACAGGGACGGGCAATCAGCCCCAGCATTTT. Looking up the rest from reference TRBV19 and TRBJ1-5 gives the full variable domain: DGGITQSPKYLFRKEGQNVTLSCEQNLNHDAMYWYRQDPGQGLRLIYYSQIVNDFQKGDIAEGYSVSREKKESFPLTVTSAQKNPTAFYLCASSNPTGTGNQPQHFGDGTRLSIL.

The chain combines TRBV7-9 with TRBJ1-1; no clear D gene. This CDR3 has 14 residues. CDR1 and CDR2 (germline): SEHNR, FQNEAQ (reference sequence). V was shortened by 5 bases and J by 0 bases, with 10 bases between the two germline ends. The CDR3 here is CASSADGLNTEAFF. CDR3 coding DNA: TGTGCCAGCAGCGCCGACGGGTTGAACACTGAAGCTTTCTTT.

This clone was observed once. This chain uses TRBV9 with TRBJ2-1; maybe TRBD1 (5 bases). The germline V gene encodes CDR1 SGDLS and CDR2 YYNGEE. The ends were cut back, 0 bases at V and 7 bases at J, with 11 bases in the middle. This CDR3 spans 14 amino acids. The CDR3 sequence: CASSVGGINNEQFF. The DNA of the CDR3 is TGTGCCAGCAGCGTAGGGGGCATAAATAATGAGCAGTTCTTC. The full variable domain, in which reference TRBV9 and TRBJ2-1 provide the parts outside the CDR3, is DSGVTQTPKHLITATGQRVTLRCSPRSGDLSVYWYQQSLDQGLQFLIQYYNGEERAKGNILERFSAQQFPDLHSELNLSSLELGDSALYFCASSVGGINNEQFFGPGTRLTVL.

This chain uses TRBV5-4 with TRBJ2-3, with TRBD2 as a possible D gene (5 bases). The germline gives CDR1 SGHNT, CDR2 YYREEE (reference sequence). CDR3 length: 14 amino acids. V gave up 3 bases and J gave up 2 bases, with 10 bases separating them. This chain's CDR3 is CASSSELVTDTQYF. The CDR3 bases are TGTGCCAGCAGCTCTGAACTAGTCACAGATACGCAGTATTTT.

This chain uses TRBV7-9 with TRBJ2-7, with D possibly being TRBD2 (6 bases). The CDR3 runs to 13 residues. Trimming took off 5 bases at V and 1 base at J, with 9 bases between the two ends. Germline CDR1 SEHNR, CDR2 FQNEAQ (reference sequence). The CDR3 DNA reads as TGTGCCAGCAGCCCGCGGGGATCCTACGAGCAGTACTTC. Translating it yields CASSPRGSYEQYF.

The chain is built from TRBV6-5 and TRBJ2-7; 8 nucleotides match TRBD2. The germline V gene has CDR1 MNHEY and CDR2 SVGAGI. Trimming removed 8 bases from V and 4 bases from J; junction bases left unmatched: 1. The CDR3 runs to 11 residues. The CDR3 loop reads CASAGGYEQYF. The CDR3 DNA follows: TGTGCCAGCGCGGGAGGTTACGAGCAGTACTTC.

The chain employs TRBV28 and TRBJ1-6; 9 positions match TRBD1. The length of the CDR3 is 17 residues. J lost 6 bases, V lost 10 bases, and 16 bases had no gene match. Germline V lookup: CDR1 MDHEN, CDR2 SYDVKM. This CDR3 is CATLTRDRALRNSPLHF. Written as DNA, the CDR3 is TGTGCCACCCTCACCCGGGACAGGGCCCTCCGTAATTCACCCCTCCACTTT.

The chain links TRBV28 to TRBJ1-1; the D is unclear. Germline V gene lookup returns CDR1 MDHEN and CDR2 SYDVKM. CDR3 size: 14 residues. Trimming pared 2 bases from V and 0 bases from J, leaving 7 bases between. Written as DNA, the CDR3 is TGTGCCAGCAGTTTAAGTAGTATGAACACTGAAGCTTTCTTT. This sequence encodes CASSLSSMNTEAFF.

The chain links TRBV11-1 to TRBJ2-7; TRBD2 matches at 9 bases. Looked up from germline, CDR1 is SGHAT and CDR2 is FQDESV (reference sequence). This CDR3 spans 16 amino acids. V trimming: 0 bases; J trimming: 5 bases; junction bases outside the gene matches: 8. CDR3 region: CASSLAGGLASHEQYF. The CDR3 coding sequence is TGTGCCAGCAGCTTAGCGGGGGGACTAGCAAGCCACGAGCAGTACTTC.

The gene calls are TRBV9 and TRBJ1-4; D gene unclear. Deletions cut 3 bases from V and 8 bases from J, with 14 bases between. CDR3 length: 14 residues. Germline-derived CDR1 and CDR2 are SGDLS and YYNGEE. In DNA, the CDR3 is TGTGCCAGCAGCGAGGGAAGGGAGGTAGAAAAACTGTTTTTT. Its translation is CASSEGREVEKLFF.

This chain uses TRBV6-2 or TRBV6-3 with TRBJ2-7, with D maybe TRBD2 (5 bases). Trimming took off 6 bases at V and 7 bases at J, with 13 bases between the two ends. The germline CDR1 and CDR2 sequences are MNHEY and SVGEGT. The CDR3 sequence is 12 residues long. CDR3 amino acids: CASSLRAFEQYF. CDR3 DNA sequence: TGTGCCAGCAGCCTGAGGGCCTTTGAGCAGTACTTC.

The chain joins TRBV28 to TRBJ2-3; D is ambiguous. Trimming took 2 bases from V and 5 from J, leaving 5 bases between them. The CDR3 is made up of 12 amino acids. Germline loops: CDR1 MDHEN, CDR2 SYDVKM. CDR3 sequence: CASSLNGDTQYF. CDR3 nucleotides: TGTGCCAGCAGTTTAAACGGAGATACGCAGTATTTT.